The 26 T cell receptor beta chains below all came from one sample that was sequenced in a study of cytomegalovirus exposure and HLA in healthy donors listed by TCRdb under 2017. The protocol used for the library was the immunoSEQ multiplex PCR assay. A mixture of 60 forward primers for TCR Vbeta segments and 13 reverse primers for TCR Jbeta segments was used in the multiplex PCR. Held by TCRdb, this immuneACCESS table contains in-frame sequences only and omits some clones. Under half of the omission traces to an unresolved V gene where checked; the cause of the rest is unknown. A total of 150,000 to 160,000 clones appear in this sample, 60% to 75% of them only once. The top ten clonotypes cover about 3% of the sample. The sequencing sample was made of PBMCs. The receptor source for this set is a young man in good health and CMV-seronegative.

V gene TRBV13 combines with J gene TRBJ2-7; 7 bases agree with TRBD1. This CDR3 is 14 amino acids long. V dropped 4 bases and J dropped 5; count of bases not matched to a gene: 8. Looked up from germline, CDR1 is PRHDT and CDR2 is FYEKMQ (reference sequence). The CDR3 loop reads CASSSDRDGNEQYF. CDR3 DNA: TGTGCCAGCAGCTCAGACAGGGATGGGAACGAGCAGTACTTC.

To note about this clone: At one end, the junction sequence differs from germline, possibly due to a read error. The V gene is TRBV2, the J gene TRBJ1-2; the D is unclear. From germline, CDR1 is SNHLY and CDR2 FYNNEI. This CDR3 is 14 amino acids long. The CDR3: CASREADTYYGYTF. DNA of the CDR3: TGTGCCAGCAGGGAAGCCGACACTTACTATGGCTACACCTTC.

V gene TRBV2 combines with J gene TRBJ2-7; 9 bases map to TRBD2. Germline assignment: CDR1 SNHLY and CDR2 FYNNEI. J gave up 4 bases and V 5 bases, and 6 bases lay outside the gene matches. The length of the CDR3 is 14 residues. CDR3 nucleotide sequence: TGTGCCAGCAGTCGGACGGGACTAGCATACGAGCAGTACGTC. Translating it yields CASSRTGLAYEQYV.

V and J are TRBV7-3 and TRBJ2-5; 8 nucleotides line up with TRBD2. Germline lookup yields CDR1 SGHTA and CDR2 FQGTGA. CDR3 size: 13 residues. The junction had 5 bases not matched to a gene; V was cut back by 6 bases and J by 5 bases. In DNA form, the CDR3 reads TGTGCCAGCAGTTGGACTAGCAAGGAGACCCAGTACTTC. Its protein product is CASSWTSKETQYF.

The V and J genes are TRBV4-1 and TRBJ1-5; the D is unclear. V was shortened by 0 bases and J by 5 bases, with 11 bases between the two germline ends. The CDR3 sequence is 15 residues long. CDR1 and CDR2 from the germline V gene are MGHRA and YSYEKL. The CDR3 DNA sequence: TGCGCCAGCAGCCAAGATCCAGGCGGGGATCAGCCCCAGCATTTT. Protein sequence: CASSQDPGGDQPQHF.

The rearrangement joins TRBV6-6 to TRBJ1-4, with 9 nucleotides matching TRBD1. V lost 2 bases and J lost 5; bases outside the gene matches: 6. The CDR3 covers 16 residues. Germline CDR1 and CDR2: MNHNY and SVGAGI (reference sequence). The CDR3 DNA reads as TGTGCCAGCAGTTACCTCGGACAGGGGCGAAATGAAAAACTGTTTTTT. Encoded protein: CASSYLGQGRNEKLFF.

The CDR3 protein is CASSRYLDGANTGELFF. For the CDR3, the DNA is TGTGCCAGCAGCCGGTACCTGGACGGGGCGAACACCGGGGAGCTGTTTTTT. The chain has TRBV4-2 and TRBJ2-2; D is possibly TRBD2 (5 bases). Per germline, CDR1 LGHNA and CDR2 YNFKEQ. Trimming removed 4 bases at V and 0 bases at J, with 15 bases between. The CDR3 spans 17 residues.

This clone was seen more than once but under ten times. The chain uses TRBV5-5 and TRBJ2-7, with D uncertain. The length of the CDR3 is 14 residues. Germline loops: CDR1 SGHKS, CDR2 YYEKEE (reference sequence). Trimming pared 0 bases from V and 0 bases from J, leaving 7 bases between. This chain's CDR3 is CASSLVHSSYEQYF. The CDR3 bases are TGTGCCAGCAGCTTGGTACACAGCTCCTACGAGCAGTACTTC.

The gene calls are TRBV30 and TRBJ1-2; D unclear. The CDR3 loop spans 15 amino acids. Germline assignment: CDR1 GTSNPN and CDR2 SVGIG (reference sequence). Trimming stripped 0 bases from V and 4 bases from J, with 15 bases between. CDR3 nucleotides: TGTGCCTGGAGTGTAGACGAGGGCAGCCGCTATGGCTACACCTTC. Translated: CAWSVDEGSRYGYTF. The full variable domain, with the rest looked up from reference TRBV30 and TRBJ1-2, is SQTIHQWPATLVQPVGSPLSLECTVEGTSNPNLYWYRQAAGRGLQLLFYSVGIGQISSEVPQNLSASRPQDRQFILSSKKLLLSDSGFYLCAWSVDEGSRYGYTFGSGTRLTVV.

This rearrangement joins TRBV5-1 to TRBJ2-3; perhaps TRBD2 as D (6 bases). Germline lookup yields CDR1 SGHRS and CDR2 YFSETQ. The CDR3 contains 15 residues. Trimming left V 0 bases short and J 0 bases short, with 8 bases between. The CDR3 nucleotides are TGCGCCAGCAGCTTGGTCGCGGGAAGCACAGATACGCAGTATTTT. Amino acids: CASSLVAGSTDTQYF.

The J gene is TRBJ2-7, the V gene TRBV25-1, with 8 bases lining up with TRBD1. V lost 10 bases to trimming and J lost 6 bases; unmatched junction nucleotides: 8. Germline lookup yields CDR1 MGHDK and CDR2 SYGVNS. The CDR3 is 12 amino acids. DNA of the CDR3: TGTGCCACCGGCGGGCAGGGGGCCGAGCAGTACTTC. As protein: CATGGQGAEQYF.

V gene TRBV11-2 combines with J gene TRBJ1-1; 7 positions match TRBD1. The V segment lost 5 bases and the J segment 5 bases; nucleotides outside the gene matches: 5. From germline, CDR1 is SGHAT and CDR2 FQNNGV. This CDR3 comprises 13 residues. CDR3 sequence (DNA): TGTGCCAGCAGCGCCGACAGGGATACTGAAGCTTTCTTT. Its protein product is CASSADRDTEAFF.

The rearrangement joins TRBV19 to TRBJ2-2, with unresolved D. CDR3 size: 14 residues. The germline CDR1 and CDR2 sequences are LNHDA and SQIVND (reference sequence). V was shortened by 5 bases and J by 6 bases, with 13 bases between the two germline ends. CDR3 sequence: CASSLLTPAGELFF. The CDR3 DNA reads TGTGCCAGTAGTTTATTAACTCCCGCCGGGGAGCTGTTTTTT.

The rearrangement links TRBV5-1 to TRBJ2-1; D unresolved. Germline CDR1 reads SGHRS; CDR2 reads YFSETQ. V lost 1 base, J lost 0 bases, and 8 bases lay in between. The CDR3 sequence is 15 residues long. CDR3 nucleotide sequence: TGCGCCAGCAGCTTGTGGCAGGTCTCCTACAATGAGCAGTTCTTC. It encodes CASSLWQVSYNEQFF.

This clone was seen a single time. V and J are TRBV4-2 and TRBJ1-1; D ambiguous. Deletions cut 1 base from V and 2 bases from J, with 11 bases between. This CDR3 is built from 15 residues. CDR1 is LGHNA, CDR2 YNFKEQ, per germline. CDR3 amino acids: CASSQARGLNTEAFF. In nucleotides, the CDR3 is TGTGCCAGCAGCCAAGCCCGCGGACTTAACACTGAAGCTTTCTTT.

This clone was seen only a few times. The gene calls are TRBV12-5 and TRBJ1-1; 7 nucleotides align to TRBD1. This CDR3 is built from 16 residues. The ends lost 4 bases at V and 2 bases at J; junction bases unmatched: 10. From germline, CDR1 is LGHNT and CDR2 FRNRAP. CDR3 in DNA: TGTGCTAGTGGTTCTAATAAGGGGACAGCAAACACTGAAGCTTTCTTT. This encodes CASGSNKGTANTEAFF.

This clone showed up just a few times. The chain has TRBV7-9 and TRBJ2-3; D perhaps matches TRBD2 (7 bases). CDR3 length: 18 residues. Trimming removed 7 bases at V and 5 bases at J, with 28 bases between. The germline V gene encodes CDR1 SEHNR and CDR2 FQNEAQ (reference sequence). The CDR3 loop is CASIGLGGQRGHKDTQYF. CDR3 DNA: TGTGCCAGCATAGGCCTCGGGGGGCAACGCGGGCACAAAGATACGCAGTATTTT.

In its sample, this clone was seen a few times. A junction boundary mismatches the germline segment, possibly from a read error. CDR3 in amino acids: CASSEAGGTGANGLTF. The CDR3 bases are TGTGCCAGCAGTGAAGCCGGGGGAACTGGGGCCAACGGCCTGACTTTC. This chain connects TRBV2 to TRBJ2-6; maybe TRBD2 (6 bases). Germline CDR1 reads SNHLY; CDR2 reads FYNNEI. CDR3 length: 16 amino acids.

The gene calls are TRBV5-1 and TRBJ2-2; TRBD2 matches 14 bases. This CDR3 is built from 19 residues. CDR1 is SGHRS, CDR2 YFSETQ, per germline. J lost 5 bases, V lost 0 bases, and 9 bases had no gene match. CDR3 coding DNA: TGCGCCAGCAGCTTGGCCGTATCCTGGACTAGCGGGGGGACCGGGGAGCTGTTTTTT. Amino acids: CASSLAVSWTSGGTGELFF.

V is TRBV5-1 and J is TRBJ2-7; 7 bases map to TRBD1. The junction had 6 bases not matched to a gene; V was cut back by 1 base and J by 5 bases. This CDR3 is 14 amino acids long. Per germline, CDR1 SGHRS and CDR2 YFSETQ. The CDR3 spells CASSLTGEGHEQYF. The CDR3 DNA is TGCGCCAGCAGCTTGACAGGGGAAGGGCACGAGCAGTACTTC.

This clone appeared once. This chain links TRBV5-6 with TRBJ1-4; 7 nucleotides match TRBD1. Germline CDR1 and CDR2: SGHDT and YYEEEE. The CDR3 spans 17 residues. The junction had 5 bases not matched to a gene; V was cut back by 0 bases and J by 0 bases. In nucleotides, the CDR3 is TGTGCCAGCAGCTTGGGACAGGGTATTGCAACTAATGAAAAACTGTTTTTT. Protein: CASSLGQGIATNEKLFF.

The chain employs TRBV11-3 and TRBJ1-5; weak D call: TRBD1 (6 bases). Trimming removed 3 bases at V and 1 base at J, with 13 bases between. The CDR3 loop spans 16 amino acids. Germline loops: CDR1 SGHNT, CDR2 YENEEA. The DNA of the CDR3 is TGTGCCAGCAGCTTTGGGGGGGGGCGAAGCAATCAGCCCCAGCATTTT. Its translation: CASSFGGGRSNQPQHF.

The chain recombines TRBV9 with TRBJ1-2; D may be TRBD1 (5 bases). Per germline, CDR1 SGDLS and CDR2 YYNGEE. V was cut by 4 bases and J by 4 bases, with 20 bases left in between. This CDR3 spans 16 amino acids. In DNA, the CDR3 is TGTGCCAGCAGCCTAATAAAGGGAACGGGGGGCTATGGCTACACCTTC. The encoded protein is CASSLIKGTGGYGYTF.

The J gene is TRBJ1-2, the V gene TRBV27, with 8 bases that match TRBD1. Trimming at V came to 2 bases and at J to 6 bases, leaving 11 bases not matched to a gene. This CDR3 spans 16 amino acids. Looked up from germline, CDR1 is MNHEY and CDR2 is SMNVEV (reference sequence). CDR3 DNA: TGTGCCAGCAGTTTAGGCCAATACCAGGGGGCTGATGGCTACACCTTC. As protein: CASSLGQYQGADGYTF.

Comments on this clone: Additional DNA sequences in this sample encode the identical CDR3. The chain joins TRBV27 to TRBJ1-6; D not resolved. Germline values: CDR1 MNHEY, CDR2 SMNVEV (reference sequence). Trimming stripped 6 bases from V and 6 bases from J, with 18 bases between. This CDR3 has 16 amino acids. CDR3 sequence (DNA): TGTGCCAGCAGCTTAAAGCCCTCGGGAGGTAATTCACCCCTCCACTTT. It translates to CASSLKPSGGNSPLHF.

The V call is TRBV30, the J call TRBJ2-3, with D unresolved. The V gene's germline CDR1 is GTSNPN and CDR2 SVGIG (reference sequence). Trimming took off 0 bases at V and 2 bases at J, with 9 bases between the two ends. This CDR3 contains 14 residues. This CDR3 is CAWSVGFNTDTQYF. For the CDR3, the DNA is TGTGCCTGGAGTGTTGGCTTTAACACAGATACGCAGTATTTT.